The 10 T cell receptor beta chains presented below share a single source sample, sequenced in a study of cytomegalovirus exposure and HLA in healthy donors. The PCR had 60 Vbeta and 13 Jbeta primers. The method was immunoSEQ multiplex PCR; TCRdb's version includes in-frame clones alone and lacks a portion of them. The sample holds over 150,000 clones, approximately 80% seen once. Sequenced: PBMCs. The receptors here all came from a boy between 2 and 10 years old in good health and CMV-seronegative.

The chain links TRBV6-1 to TRBJ2-3; D call uncertain. The CDR3 loop spans 13 amino acids. V was cut by 0 bases and J by 5 bases, with 6 bases left in between. Germline lookup yields CDR1 MNHNS and CDR2 SASEGT. CDR3 DNA: TGTGCCAGCAGTGAAGCAGCACGAGATACGCAGTATTTT. Its protein product is CASSEAARDTQYF.

This chain joins TRBV29-1 and TRBJ2-3, with unresolved D. Germline V gene sequence: CDR1 SQVTM, CDR2 ANQGSEA. The CDR3 has 11 residues. The V and J ends lost 7 bases and 0 bases respectively, with 5 bases between them. Here the CDR3 DNA reads TGCAGCGGCACTAGCACAGATACGCAGTATTTT. It codes for CSGTSTDTQYF.

The chain combines TRBV21-1 with TRBJ1-6. TRBV21-1 is annotated as a pseudogene. The CDR3 contains 14 residues. CDR3 loop: CASSSPGRNSPLHF. In DNA, the CDR3 is TGTGCCAGCAGCTCACCGGGAAGGAATTCACCCCTCCACTTT.

The V call is TRBV2, the J call TRBJ1-2, with TRBD1 identical over 7 bases. There are 14 residues in the CDR3. Germline loops: CDR1 SNHLY, CDR2 FYNNEI. V gave up 8 bases and J gave up 3 bases; unmatched junction bases: 9. The DNA of the CDR3 is TGTGCCAGCGGGGGACGGGACAGTTACTATGGCTACACCTTC. Translating it yields CASGGRDSYYGYTF.

The rearrangement uses TRBV2 and TRBJ1-5; D uncertain. From germline, CDR1 is SNHLY and CDR2 FYNNEI. The CDR3 loop spans 13 amino acids. V gave up 5 bases and J gave up 0 bases, with 5 bases separating them. Here the CDR3 DNA reads TGTGCCAGCAGTCGGGATAGCAATCAGCCCCAGCATTTT. This translates into CASSRDSNQPQHF.

This chain joins TRBV2 and TRBJ2-7; TRBD1 aligns across 7 bases. This CDR3 spans 15 amino acids. The V and J ends lost 6 bases and 1 base, in that order; junction bases with no gene match: 9. From germline, CDR1 is SNHLY and CDR2 FYNNEI. In DNA form, the CDR3 reads TGTGCCAGCAGGAATCCGGGACAGCTATCCTACGAGCAGTACTTC. Protein sequence: CASRNPGQLSYEQYF.

The chain employs TRBV30 and TRBJ2-7; the D is unclear. The CDR3 is made up of 13 amino acids. Germline lookup yields CDR1 GTSNPN and CDR2 SVGIG (reference sequence). V was clipped by 3 bases and J by 0 bases, with 9 bases between them. The CDR3 protein is CAWSGSPSYEQYV. DNA for the CDR3: TGTGCCTGGAGCGGGTCGCCCTCCTACGAGCAGTACGTC.

The CDR3 sequence: CASSRSRQGTPPTDTQYF. In nucleotides, the CDR3 is TGTGCCAGCAGCCGAAGCCGACAGGGAACCCCCCCCACAGATACGCAGTATTTT. The chain employs TRBV7-2 and TRBJ2-3; 7 bases fit TRBD1. The CDR3 is 18 amino acids. The ends lost 5 bases at V and 2 bases at J; junction bases unmatched: 16. Germline V gives CDR1 SGHTA, CDR2 FQGNSA.

The V and J genes are TRBV5-5 and TRBJ1-6; 8 bases fit TRBD1. The CDR3 runs to 19 residues. Germline lookup yields CDR1 SGHKS and CDR2 YYEKEE (reference sequence). Losses at the gene ends were 4 bases for V and 3 bases for J; bases not matched to a gene: 15. The DNA of the CDR3 is TGTGCCAGCAGCGGCCAAGGCGGACAGGGAAGACACTATAATTCACCCCTCCACTTT. Encoded protein: CASSGQGGQGRHYNSPLHF. The complete variable domain, with remaining parts taken from reference TRBV5-5 and TRBJ1-6, reads DAGVTQSPTHLIKTRGQQVTLRCSPISGHKSVSWYQQVLGQGPQFIFQYYEKEERGRGNFPDRFSARQFPNYSSELNVNALLLGDSALYLCASSGQGGQGRHYNSPLHFGNGTRLTVT.

The chain has TRBV6-6 and TRBJ1-5, with unresolved D. V lost 8 bases and J lost 0, with 8 bases in between. The CDR3 contains 13 residues. The V gene's germline CDR1 is MNHNY and CDR2 SVGAGI (reference sequence). This CDR3 reads CASQDFSNQPQHF. The CDR3 DNA is TGTGCCAGCCAGGATTTTAGCAATCAGCCCCAGCATTTT.